A single sample gave rise to the 8 T cell receptor beta chains below, sequenced in a study of shared clonotypes between healthy human individuals (dated by TCRdb to the early 2020s). To prepare the library, the immunoSEQ multiplex PCR assay was applied. TCRdb limited this immuneACCESS table to in-frame rearrangements with V and J called. A share of clones is missing; checked studies link under half to unresolved V genes, and the rest is unexplained. The sample table holds millions of clones, of which 85% to 95% were seen once. The biggest ten clones account for 0.39% of the sample. Sequenced: naive CD4+ T cells from PBMCs. The cell subset or site label here, explained by the study, means: CD45RA+ positively selected. These receptor sequences come from a man aged 18 to 30 in good health. Some clones in this sample may be carry-over from other donors' samples.

The chain carries TRBV18 and TRBJ2-5, with D tentatively TRBD1 (6 bases). The CDR3 consists of 16 residues. Trimming removed 2 bases from V and 3 bases from J, with 16 bases in between. Looked up from germline, CDR1 is KGHSH and CDR2 is LQKENI. This chain's CDR3 is CASSPFPGAGEETQYF. DNA for the CDR3: TGTGCCAGCTCACCATTTCCCGGGGCAGGGGAAGAGACCCAGTACTTC.

This clone was detected only once. V and J are TRBV10-3 and TRBJ2-2, with D perhaps matching TRBD1 (6 bases). Germline CDR1 is ENHRY and CDR2 is SYGVKD. CDR3 size: 13 residues. The CDR3 spells CGVGGPNTGELFF. In DNA, the CDR3 is TGTGGAGTAGGGGGTCCTAACACCGGGGAGCTGTTTTTT.

This chain links TRBV5-8 with TRBJ1-5; 9 positions agree with TRBD1. Unmatched junction bases numbered 6, after V lost 2 bases and J lost 0 bases. Germline V gives CDR1 SGHTS, CDR2 YDEGEE. The CDR3 consists of 17 residues. The CDR3 nucleotides read TGTGCCAGCAGCTTAGGGACAGGGAAAAATAGCAATCAGCCCCAGCATTTT. This sequence encodes CASSLGTGKNSNQPQHF.

The rearrangement uses TRBV2 and TRBJ1-3; 8 nucleotides align to TRBD1. Looked up from germline, CDR1 is SNHLY and CDR2 is FYNNEI. CDR3 length equals 14 residues. V was clipped by 6 bases and J by 4 bases; unmatched bases: 5. The CDR3 sequence is CASRTTGAGNTIYF. CDR3 DNA sequence: TGTGCCAGCAGAACGACAGGGGCCGGAAACACCATATATTTT.

This clone showed up just a few times. The chain employs TRBV7-2 and TRBJ2-2; the D is unclear. Germline-derived CDR1 and CDR2 are SGHTA and FQGNSA. This CDR3 spans 13 amino acids. Trimming left V 2 bases short and J 7 bases short, with 8 bases between. DNA of the CDR3: TGTGCCAGCAGCTTATGGCCCGTCGGGGAGCTGTTTTTT. Translation: CASSLWPVGELFF.

This rearrangement joins TRBV27 to TRBJ2-1; D possibly corresponds to TRBD2 (5 bases). Germline V gives CDR1 MNHEY, CDR2 SMNVEV (reference sequence). CDR3 length equals 12 residues. V was pared by 6 bases and J by 4 bases, with 7 bases between. The CDR3 reads CASRDFYNEQFF. The CDR3 DNA reads as TGTGCCAGCAGGGACTTTTACAATGAGCAGTTCTTC.

V is TRBV5-4 and J is TRBJ2-2; possible D gene TRBD1, 5 bases. The CDR3 is 15 amino acids. V shed 4 bases and J shed 1 base, with 11 bases lying between them. Germline values: CDR1 SGHNT, CDR2 YYREEE (reference sequence). CDR3 bases: TGTGCCAGCAGCCCCGGAAGGGGGAACACCGGGGAGCTGTTTTTT. Amino acid sequence: CASSPGRGNTGELFF.

Turning to this clone: The sample contains more than one DNA sequence encoding this CDR3. The chain recombines TRBV7-3 with TRBJ2-1, with a possible D match to TRBD1 (7 bases). The CDR3 totals 14 residues. V dropped 5 bases and J dropped 4 bases, with 12 bases sitting between them. CDR1 SGHTA and CDR2 FQGTGA come from the germline V gene. The CDR3 reads CASSPTGTYNEQFF. Written as DNA, the CDR3 is TGTGCCAGCAGCCCGACAGGGACTTACAATGAGCAGTTCTTC.